This T cell receptor (beta chain) was identified during a study of blood T cell repertoires in COVID-19. Overall study context: PBMCs, B-cell-depleted T cells, or T cells provided the cDNA or gDNA that made up the material.

The V gene's germline CDR1 is LGHNA and CDR2 YSLEER. V was shortened by 0 bases and J by 1 base, with 11 bases between the two germline ends. The CDR3 totals 16 residues. In the original analysis: Amplification with reference gene primers provided the estimates of nucleated cell counts. TCRdb keeps only in-frame clones here, not all; method: immunoSEQ multiplex PCR. The DNA gave D and trimming, while V, J and clone size come from that table. Among some 50,000 clones listed, 90% were seen once. The specimen was peripheral blood. The rearrangement links TRBV4-3 to TRBJ2-3, with a possible D match to TRBD2 (6 bases). The receptor was derived from a man aged 35 to 55 with acute or convalescent COVID-19. In nucleotides, the CDR3 is TGCGCCAGCAGCCAAGAGAGGGGACTGGGCACAGATACGCAGTATTTT. Translated, it gives CASSQERGLGTDTQYF.